Listed below are T cell receptor beta chains from one sample, sequenced in a study of T cell changes during pregnancy in multiple sclerosis. Sequenced by immunoSEQ multiplex PCR; TCRdb stores in-frame clones only, minus some. The data contain some 120,000 clones, about 95% of them singletons. This specimen was peripheral blood, taken after pregnancy. Source of these receptors: a female donor with multiple sclerosis, enrolled in a pregnancy study. Each CDR3 is given with its conserved first and last residue. The order of the fields is V gene, CDR3 protein.

V gene: TRBV4-3
CDR3 protein: CASSPGLAGGLGRETQYF

V gene: TRBV4-1
CDR3 protein: CASSQDSLAGGDTQYF

V gene: TRBV15
CDR3 protein: CATSRDTSTDTQYF

V gene: TRBV6-1
CDR3 protein: CASTTGASQLAQHF

V gene: TRBV29-1
CDR3 protein: CSVGRGLTYEQYF

V gene: TRBV19
CDR3 protein: CASREGQVNNQPQHF

V gene: TRBV27
CDR3 protein: CASSSPGTGVSEGQFF

V gene: TRBV5-4
CDR3 protein: CASSLGGTGASTF

V gene: TRBV4-3
CDR3 protein: CASSQEGSGYEQYF

V gene: TRBV27
CDR3 protein: CASSRQLQYEQFF

V gene: TRBV30
CDR3 protein: CAWTGEGFTEAFF

V gene: TRBV13
CDR3 protein: CASSLERGTYNEQFF

V gene: TRBV5-1
CDR3 protein: CASSLAGQISGGYTF

V gene: TRBV4-3
CDR3 protein: CASSQESSGPEQYF

V gene: TRBV7-9
CDR3 protein: CASSLATGGFETQYF

V gene: TRBV6-5
CDR3 protein: CASRRTARNQPQHF

V gene: TRBV21-1
CDR3 protein: CASNRHLTLSSYEQYF

V gene: TRBV6-5
CDR3 protein: CASRPDLAGLYEQYF

V gene: TRBV27
CDR3 protein: CASSLGGTVYEQYF

V gene: TRBV19
CDR3 protein: CASSIGRLVGDIQYF

V gene: TRBV29-1
CDR3 protein: CSVPGGSGNTIYF

V gene: TRBV7-9
CDR3 protein: CASSWDYTKKQFF

V gene: TRBV7-2
CDR3 protein: CASSFVGGATGRANVLTF

V gene: TRBV19
CDR3 protein: CASSILRDTEAFF

V gene: TRBV4-1
CDR3 protein: CASSQDSGTGGPSDEQFF

V gene: TRBV29-1
CDR3 protein: CSVEPLTSTDTQYF

V gene: TRBV6-5
CDR3 protein: CASSYPSGEQYF

V gene: TRBV18
CDR3 protein: CASSLSGANVLTF

V gene: TRBV7-8
CDR3 protein: CASSPRQPEVTGELFF

V gene: TRBV6-5
CDR3 protein: CASTLAASGNEQFF

V gene: TRBV29-1
CDR3 protein: CSASGGQETQYF

V gene: TRBV11-2
CDR3 protein: CASSLRLAGDYEQFF

V gene: TRBV29-1
CDR3 protein: CSAGSTNQPQHF

V gene: TRBV6-6
CDR3 protein: CASSRKNWDGGTEAFF

V gene: TRBV10-2
CDR3 protein: CASRRLAGDTGELFF

V gene: TRBV27
CDR3 protein: CASSFARVNTEAFF

V gene: TRBV7-2
CDR3 protein: CASNPGLATNIQYF

V gene: TRBV19
CDR3 protein: CAAHPGDTQYF

V gene: TRBV19
CDR3 protein: CASSLIAGAGETQYF

V gene: TRBV29-1
CDR3 protein: CSVGGDLTEAFF

V gene: TRBV27
CDR3 protein: CASSPPHTGRAGLYGYTF

V gene: TRBV25-1
CDR3 protein: CASSNYANEKLFF

V gene: TRBV4-1
CDR3 protein: CASSQVRGQFRYGYTF

V gene: TRBV2
CDR3 protein: CASSEASGSNEQFF

V gene: TRBV28
CDR3 protein: CASSLTNGNTEAFF

V gene: TRBV29-1
CDR3 protein: CSVDGLAGRASTDTQYF

V gene: TRBV15
CDR3 protein: CATSRPGTSVFPDTQYF

V gene: TRBV9
CDR3 protein: CASSVSGRGDQPQHF

V gene: TRBV27
CDR3 protein: CASSRLAGGEDTQYF

V gene: TRBV5-1
CDR3 protein: CASSLGDREEKAFF